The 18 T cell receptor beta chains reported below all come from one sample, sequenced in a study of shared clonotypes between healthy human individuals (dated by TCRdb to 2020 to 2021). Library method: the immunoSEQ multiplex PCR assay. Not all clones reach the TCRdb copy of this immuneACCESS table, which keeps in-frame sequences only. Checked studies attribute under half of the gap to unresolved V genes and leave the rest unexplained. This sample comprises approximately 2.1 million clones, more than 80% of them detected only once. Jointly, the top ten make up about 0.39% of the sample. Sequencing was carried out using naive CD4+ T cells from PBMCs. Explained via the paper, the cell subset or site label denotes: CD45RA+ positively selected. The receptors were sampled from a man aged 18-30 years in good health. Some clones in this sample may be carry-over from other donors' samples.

The CDR3 coding sequence is TGTGCCAGCAGCTTAGTATCAGGGGCCGCCACTGAAGCTTTCTTT. It codes for CASSLVSGAATEAFF. The chain joins TRBV7-2 to TRBJ1-1; D is perhaps TRBD1 (6 bases). V shed 1 base and J shed 4 bases, with 13 bases lying between them. Germline V gives CDR1 SGHTA, CDR2 FQGNSA. There are 15 residues in the CDR3.

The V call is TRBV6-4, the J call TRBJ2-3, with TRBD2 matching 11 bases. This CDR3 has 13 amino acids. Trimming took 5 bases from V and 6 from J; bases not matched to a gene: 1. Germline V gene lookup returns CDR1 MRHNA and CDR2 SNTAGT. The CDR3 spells CASSPSGGDTQYF. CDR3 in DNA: TGTGCCAGCAGTCCTAGCGGGGGGGATACGCAGTATTTT.

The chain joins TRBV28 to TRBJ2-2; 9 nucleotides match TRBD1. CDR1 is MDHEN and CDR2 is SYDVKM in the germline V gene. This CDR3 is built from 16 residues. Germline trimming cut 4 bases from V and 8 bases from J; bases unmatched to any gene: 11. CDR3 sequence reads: CASSSKSGTGTGELFF. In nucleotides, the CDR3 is TGTGCCAGCAGTTCAAAATCCGGGACAGGGACTGGGGAGCTGTTTTTT.

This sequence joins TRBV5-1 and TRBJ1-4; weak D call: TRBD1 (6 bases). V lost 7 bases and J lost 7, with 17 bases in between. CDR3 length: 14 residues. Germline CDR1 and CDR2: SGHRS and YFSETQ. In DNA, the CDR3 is TGCGCCAGCTCCGTGGGGGCCCCGGGTGAAAAACTGTTTTTT. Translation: CASSVGAPGEKLFF.

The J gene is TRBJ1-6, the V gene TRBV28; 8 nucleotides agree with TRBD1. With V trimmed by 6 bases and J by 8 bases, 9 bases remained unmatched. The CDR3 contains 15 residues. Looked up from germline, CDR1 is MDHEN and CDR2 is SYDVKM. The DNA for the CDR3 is TGTGCCAGCAGGGGTGGCGACAGGGGCTATTCACCCCTCCACTTT. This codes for CASRGGDRGYSPLHF.

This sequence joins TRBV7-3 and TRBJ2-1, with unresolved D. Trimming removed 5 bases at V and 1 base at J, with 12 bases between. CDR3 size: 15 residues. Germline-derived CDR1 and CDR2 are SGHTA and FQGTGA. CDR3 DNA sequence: TGTGCCAGCAGCCCGGTGGGCGGATCCTACAATGAGCAGTTCTTC. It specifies CASSPVGGSYNEQFF.

The CDR3 region is CASSAWGVEYNEQFF. The DNA for the CDR3 is TGTGCCAGCAGCGCCTGGGGGGTAGAGTACAATGAGCAGTTCTTC. The chain has TRBV9 and TRBJ2-1; weak D call: TRBD2 (6 bases). The CDR3 has 15 amino acids. Germline CDR1 SGDLS, CDR2 YYNGEE. V was pared by 3 bases and J by 4 bases, with 14 bases between.

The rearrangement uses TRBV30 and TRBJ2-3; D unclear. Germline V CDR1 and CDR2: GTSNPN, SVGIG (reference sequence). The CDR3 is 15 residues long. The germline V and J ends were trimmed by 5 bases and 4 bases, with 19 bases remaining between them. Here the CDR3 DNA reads TGTGCCTGGGTGAGACCCAATACTCTCCCAGATACGCAGTATTTT. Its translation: CAWVRPNTLPDTQYF.

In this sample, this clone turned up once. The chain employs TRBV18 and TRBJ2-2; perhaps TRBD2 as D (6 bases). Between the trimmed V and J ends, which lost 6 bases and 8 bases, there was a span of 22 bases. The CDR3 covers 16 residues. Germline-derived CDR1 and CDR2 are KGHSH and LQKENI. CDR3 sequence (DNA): TGTGCCAGCTCGGGGAGGTGGCGCGGAGGAATGGGGGAGCTGTTTTTT. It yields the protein CASSGRWRGGMGELFF.

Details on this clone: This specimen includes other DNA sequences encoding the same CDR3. The CDR3 sequence is CASSFTGTTEAFF. In DNA form, the CDR3 reads TGCGCCAGCAGCTTCACAGGGACCACTGAAGCTTTCTTT. The J gene is TRBJ1-1, the V gene TRBV5-1, with D tentatively TRBD1 (6 bases). The CDR3 extends over 13 amino acids. V shed 2 bases and J shed 4 bases, with 9 bases lying between them. CDR1 and CDR2 from the germline V gene are SGHRS and YFSETQ.

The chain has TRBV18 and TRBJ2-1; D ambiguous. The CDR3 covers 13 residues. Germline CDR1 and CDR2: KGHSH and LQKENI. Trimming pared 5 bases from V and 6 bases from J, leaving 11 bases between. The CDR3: CASSNSPGNEQFF. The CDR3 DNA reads TGTGCCAGCTCAAACTCCCCGGGCAATGAGCAGTTCTTC. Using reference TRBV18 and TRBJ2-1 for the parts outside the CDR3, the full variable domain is NAGVMQNPRHLVRRRGQEARLRCSPMKGHSHVYWYRQLPEEGLKFMVYLQKENIIDESGMPKERFSAEFPKEGPSILRIQQVVRGDSAAYFCASSNSPGNEQFFGPGTRLTVL.

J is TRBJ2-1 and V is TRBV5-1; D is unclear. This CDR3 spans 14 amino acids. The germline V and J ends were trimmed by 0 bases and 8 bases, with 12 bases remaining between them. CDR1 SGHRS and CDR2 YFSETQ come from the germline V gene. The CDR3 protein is CASSLAPSNDEQFF. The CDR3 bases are TGCGCCAGCAGCTTGGCCCCCTCGAACGATGAGCAGTTCTTC.

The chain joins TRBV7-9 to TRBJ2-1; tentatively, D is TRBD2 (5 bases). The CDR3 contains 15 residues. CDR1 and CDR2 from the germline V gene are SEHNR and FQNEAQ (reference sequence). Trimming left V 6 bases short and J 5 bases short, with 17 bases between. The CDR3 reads CASRPPGGMDNEQFF. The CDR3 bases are TGTGCCAGCAGACCGCCCGGAGGAATGGACAATGAGCAGTTCTTC.

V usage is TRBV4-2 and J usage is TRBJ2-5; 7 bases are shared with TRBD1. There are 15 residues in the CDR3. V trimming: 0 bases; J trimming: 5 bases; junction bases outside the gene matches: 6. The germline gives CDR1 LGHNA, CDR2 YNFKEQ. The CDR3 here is CASSQDYLQGETQYF. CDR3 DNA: TGTGCCAGCAGCCAAGATTACTTACAGGGGGAGACCCAGTACTTC.

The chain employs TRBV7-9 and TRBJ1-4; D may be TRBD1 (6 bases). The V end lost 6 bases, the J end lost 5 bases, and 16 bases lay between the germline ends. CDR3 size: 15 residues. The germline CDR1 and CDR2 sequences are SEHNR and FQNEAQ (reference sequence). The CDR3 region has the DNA TGTGCCAGCAGAACAGGGTCGGGGAAAAATGAAAAACTGTTTTTT. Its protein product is CASRTGSGKNEKLFF.

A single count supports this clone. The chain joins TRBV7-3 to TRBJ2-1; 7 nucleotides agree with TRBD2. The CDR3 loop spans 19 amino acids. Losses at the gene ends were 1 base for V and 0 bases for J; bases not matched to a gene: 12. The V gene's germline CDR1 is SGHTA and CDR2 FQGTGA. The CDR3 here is CASSLRGLAAGPSYNEQFF. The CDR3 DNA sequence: TGTGCCAGCAGCTTAAGGGGGTTGGCAGCGGGACCCTCCTACAATGAGCAGTTCTTC. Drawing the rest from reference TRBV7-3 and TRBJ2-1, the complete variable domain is GAGVSQTPSNKVTEKGKYVELRCDPISGHTALYWYRQSLGQGPEFLIYFQGTGAADDSGLPNDRFFAVRPEGSVSTLKIQRTERGDSAVYLCASSLRGLAAGPSYNEQFFGPGTRLTVL.

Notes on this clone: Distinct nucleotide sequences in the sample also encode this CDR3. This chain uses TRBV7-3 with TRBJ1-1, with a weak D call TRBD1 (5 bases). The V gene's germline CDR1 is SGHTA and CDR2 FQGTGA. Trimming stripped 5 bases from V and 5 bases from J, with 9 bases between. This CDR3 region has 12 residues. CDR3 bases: TGTGCCAGCAGCCGGGGGAATACTGAAGCTTTCTTT. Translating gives CASSRGNTEAFF.

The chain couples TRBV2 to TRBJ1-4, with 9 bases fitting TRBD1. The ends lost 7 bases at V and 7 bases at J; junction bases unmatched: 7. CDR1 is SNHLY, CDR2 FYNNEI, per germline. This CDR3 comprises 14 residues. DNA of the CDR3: TGTGCCAGCAACCCGACAGGGGGGGGTGAAAAACTGTTTTTT. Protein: CASNPTGGGEKLFF.